The 31 T cell receptor beta chains listed next were all sequenced from one sample in a study of CD8 T cell repertoires and HIV-1 epitope variants. The assay was immunoSEQ multiplex PCR, and TCRdb's table has in-frame clones only and misses some. The repertoire holds 80,000 to 95,000 clones, over 70% seen once, with roughly 25% in the top ten. Sequenced sample: uncultured baseline CD8+ T cells from peripheral blood mononuclear cells (PBMCs). These receptors all come from a male donor with HIV.

A few counts support this clone. The J gene is TRBJ2-1, the V gene TRBV6-4, with 12 bases that match TRBD2. This CDR3 contains 15 residues. The ends lost 4 bases at V and 8 bases at J; junction bases unmatched: 6. CDR1 and CDR2 (germline): MRHNA, SNTAGT. The CDR3 nucleotides are TGTGCCAGCAGTGCCCTAGCGGGGGGGCTATATGAGCAGTTCTTC. Protein sequence: CASSALAGGLYEQFF.

This chain uses TRBV6-1 with TRBJ2-5; D tentatively fits TRBD1 or TRBD2 (5 bases each). CDR1 and CDR2 (germline): MNHNS, SASEGT. The V end was cut by 1 base, the J end by 13 bases, with 13 bases between. This CDR3 is 12 amino acids long. CDR3 loop: CASSEGDGRPYF. CDR3 DNA: TGTGCCAGCAGTGAAGGGGACGGCCGACCGTACTTC.

The gene calls are TRBV19 and TRBJ2-3, with 7 bases lining up with TRBD1. V lost 4 bases, J lost 2 bases, and 12 bases stayed unmatched. The CDR3 extends over 17 amino acids. Germline V gene sequence: CDR1 LNHDA, CDR2 SQIVND (reference sequence). As DNA, the CDR3 is TGTGCCAGTAGTACATCCTCCGGGACAGCAGACACAGATACGCAGTATTTT. Its translation: CASSTSSGTADTDTQYF.

There are a few counts of this clone. The CDR3 reads CASSLSDGSGNTIYF. CDR3 nucleotide sequence: TGTGCCAGCAGTTTATCGGACGGCTCTGGAAACACCATATATTTT. The chain couples TRBV28 to TRBJ1-3; D is unresolved. The CDR3 covers 15 residues. Germline V gives CDR1 MDHEN, CDR2 SYDVKM. Deletions cut 1 base from V and 0 bases from J, with 7 bases between.

This chain connects TRBV6-5 to TRBJ2-1; the match to TRBD2 covers 7 bases. The V and J ends lost 8 bases and 4 bases, in that order; junction bases with no gene match: 11. CDR3 size: 15 residues. From germline, CDR1 is MNHEY and CDR2 SVGAGI. CDR3 sequence (DNA): TGTGCCAGCGGGGAGGGCCAAATCGTTTACAATGAGCAGTTCTTC. Amino acid sequence: CASGEGQIVYNEQFF.

This clone was observed a few times. The chain uses TRBV7-9 and TRBJ1-1; 7 bases are a match to TRBD1. CDR1 SEHNR and CDR2 FQNEAQ come from the germline V gene (reference sequence). J gave up 0 bases and V 0 bases, and 4 bases lay outside the gene matches. This CDR3 comprises 16 residues. CDR3 sequence reads: CASSLAMGQMNTEAFF. As DNA, the CDR3 is TGTGCCAGCAGCTTAGCTATGGGACAGATGAACACTGAAGCTTTCTTT. Combining the CDR3 with reference TRBV7-9 and TRBJ1-1 gives the whole variable domain DTGVSQNPRHKITKRGQNVTFRCDPISEHNRLYWYRQTLGQGPEFLTYFQNEAQLEKSRLLSDRFSAERPKGSFSTLEIQRTEQGDSAMYLCASSLAMGQMNTEAFFGQGTRLTVV.

The CDR3 DNA is TGTGCCAGCAGCCGGGGACAGTCGAGCTCTGGAAACACCATATATTTT. Its protein product is CASSRGQSSSGNTIYF. The chain carries TRBV11-2 and TRBJ1-3; 7 positions match TRBD1. The CDR3 is 16 residues long. Germline V CDR1 and CDR2: SGHAT, FQNNGV. V trimming: 5 bases; J trimming: 0 bases; junction bases outside the gene matches: 7.

The CDR3 loop reads CAIKSDRATNTGELFF. The CDR3 DNA sequence: TGTGCCATCAAATCCGACAGGGCGACGAACACCGGGGAGCTGTTTTTT. The rearrangement uses TRBV10-3 and TRBJ2-2, with TRBD1 matching over 7 bases. Per germline, CDR1 ENHRY and CDR2 SYGVKD. The junction had 8 bases not matched to a gene; V was cut back by 7 bases and J by 0 bases. The CDR3 totals 16 residues.

CDR3 sequence reads: CASRGGSSYEQYF. CDR3 bases: TGTGCCAGCAGAGGAGGGAGCTCCTACGAGCAGTACTTC. The chain recombines TRBV9 with TRBJ2-7, with D possibly matching TRBD2 (6 bases). This CDR3 is 13 amino acids long. Between the trimmed V and J ends, which lost 5 bases and 0 bases, there was a span of 9 bases. Germline V gene lookup returns CDR1 SGDLS and CDR2 YYNGEE.

The chain employs TRBV15 and TRBJ2-3; 14 nucleotides line up with TRBD2. This CDR3 is built from 17 residues. Trimming took 3 bases from V and 7 from J; bases not matched to a gene: 9. Germline CDR1 LNHNV, CDR2 YYDKDF (reference sequence). This CDR3 is CATSSLPGLAGVNTQYF. CDR3 DNA: TGTGCCACCAGCAGTCTACCGGGACTAGCGGGAGTGAATACGCAGTATTTT.

The rearrangement joins TRBV6-1 to TRBJ2-2; 9 bases match TRBD1. V shed 7 bases and J 6 bases; nucleotides not matched to a gene: 9. This CDR3 comprises 15 residues. Looked up from germline, CDR1 is MNHNS and CDR2 is SASEGT. DNA of the CDR3: TGTGCCAGCACCCCCGGGGGACAGGGTGCCGGGGAGCTGTTTTTT. It specifies CASTPGGQGAGELFF.

Written as DNA, the CDR3 is TGCGCCAGCAGCTCTGACGATTGGTACGAGCAGTACTTC. Translating gives CASSSDDWYEQYF. The V call is TRBV5-1, the J call TRBJ2-7; D call uncertain. The germline CDR1 and CDR2 sequences are SGHRS and YFSETQ. The CDR3 totals 13 residues. V shed 3 bases and J shed 4 bases, with 11 bases lying between them.

The chain joins TRBV13 to TRBJ2-7, with D perhaps matching TRBD1 or TRBD2 (5 bases each). Germline CDR1 reads PRHDT; CDR2 reads FYEKMQ (reference sequence). V was pared by 4 bases and J by 1 base, with 17 bases between. This CDR3 contains 16 residues. Here the CDR3 reads CASSSPQGRASYEQYF. The CDR3 nucleotides read TGTGCCAGCAGCTCCCCCCAGGGACGGGCTTCCTACGAGCAGTACTTC.

The chain couples TRBV5-1 to TRBJ2-7, with D perhaps TRBD2 (5 bases). In germline, CDR1 is SGHRS, CDR2 YFSETQ. The V gene lost 5 bases and the J gene lost 0 bases, with 18 bases spanning the gap. The CDR3 spans 16 residues. CDR3 nucleotides: TGCGCCAGCAGACGAATCCTGGGAGCGAACTCCTACGAGCAGTACTTC. It yields the protein CASRRILGANSYEQYF.

V is TRBV28 and J is TRBJ1-4; 7 nucleotides line up with TRBD1. CDR1 and CDR2 from the germline V gene are MDHEN and SYDVKM. V trimming: 6 bases; J trimming: 7 bases; junction bases outside the gene matches: 8. CDR3 length equals 14 residues. The CDR3 bases are TGTGCCAGCAGCCTAAGGGGGCTCCGTGAAAAACTGTTTTTT. Its translation: CASSLRGLREKLFF.

V and J are TRBV14 and TRBJ2-1, with 12 bases lining up with TRBD2. After removal of 0 bases from V and 6 bases from J, the junction contained 9 bases not matched to a gene. The CDR3 has 18 residues. CDR1 SGHDN and CDR2 FVKESK come from the germline V gene. The CDR3 DNA reads TGTGCCAGCAGCCAAGAGGGGAGACTAGCGGGAGTACCCAATGAGCAGTTCTTC. It codes for CASSQEGRLAGVPNEQFF.

The V and J genes are TRBV4-1 and TRBJ2-1; D gene ambiguous. Deletions cut 0 bases from V and 3 bases from J, with 15 bases between. Looked up from germline, CDR1 is MGHRA and CDR2 is YSYEKL. The CDR3 contains 17 residues. The CDR3 region is CASSQDPAYRLYNEQFF. The DNA of the CDR3 is TGCGCCAGCAGCCAAGATCCCGCTTACCGTCTCTACAATGAGCAGTTCTTC.

The chain's CDR3 is CASSHAPAGYYEQYF. The CDR3 DNA reads TGTGCCAGCAGCCACGCCCCAGCGGGTTACTACGAGCAGTACTTC. The J gene is TRBJ2-7, the V gene TRBV14; maybe TRBD2 (6 bases). Per germline, CDR1 SGHDN and CDR2 FVKESK. Trimming cost V 3 bases and J 3 bases, with 15 bases left between them. The CDR3 length is 15 residues.

The rearrangement joins TRBV6-1 to TRBJ2-1; TRBD2 aligns across 10 bases. After removal of 3 bases from V and 7 bases from J, the junction contained 9 bases not matched to a gene. The CDR3 has 16 residues. The V gene's germline CDR1 is MNHNS and CDR2 SASEGT. CDR3 nucleotides: TGTGCCAGCAGTGACTTAGCGGGGGGAAGGTGGAATGAGCAGTTCTTC. Translated, it gives CASSDLAGGRWNEQFF.

Remarks on this clone: Mismatch with germline at one junction end may stem from a read error. V gene TRBV7-7 combines with J gene TRBJ1-4, with 7 bases aligning to TRBD1. Germline V gene sequence: CDR1 SSHAT, CDR2 FNYEAQ (reference sequence). The CDR3 is 13 amino acids. The CDR3 DNA is TGTGCTAGCAGCGAGGGGGCCGGCGAAAAACTGTTTTTT. Translation gives CASSEGAGEKLFF.

This CDR3 is CASGHGGGNEQFF. CDR3 sequence (DNA): TGTGCCAGCGGACACGGGGGAGGCAATGAGCAGTTCTTC. V usage is TRBV27 and J usage is TRBJ2-1; perhaps TRBD2 as D (6 bases). Between the trimmed V and J ends, which lost 8 bases and 6 bases, there was a span of 14 bases. Per the germline V gene, CDR1 is MNHEY and CDR2 is SMNVEV (reference sequence). The CDR3 totals 13 residues.

The J gene is TRBJ2-7, the V gene TRBV7-9; no reliable D call. Between the trimmed V and J ends, which lost 5 bases and 12 bases, there was a span of 17 bases. CDR3 length: 12 residues. Per germline, CDR1 SEHNR and CDR2 FQNEAQ (reference sequence). CDR3 nucleotides: TGTGCCAGCAGCCGCATCTTGGACGAGTGGTACTTC. Translation: CASSRILDEWYF. Full variable domain (rest looked up from reference TRBV7-9 and TRBJ2-7): DTGVSQNPRHKITKRGQNVTFRCDPISEHNRLYWYRQTLGQGPEFLTYFQNEAQLEKSRLLSDRFSAERPKGSFSTLEIQRTEQGDSAMYLCASSRILDEWYFGPGTRLTVT.

This chain links TRBV10-3 with TRBJ2-1, with 7 positions matching TRBD1. The CDR3 sequence is 15 residues long. V was clipped by 3 bases and J by 1 base; unmatched bases: 3. The germline V gene has CDR1 ENHRY and CDR2 SYGVKD. Written as DNA, the CDR3 is TGTGCCATCAGTGATGAGGGGGCTTCCTACAATGAGCAGTTCTTC. It translates to CAISDEGASYNEQFF.

The gene calls are TRBV28 and TRBJ1-5; D unclear. Germline V gives CDR1 MDHEN, CDR2 SYDVKM. Trimming removed 5 bases at V and 3 bases at J, with 14 bases between. The CDR3 loop spans 15 amino acids. CDR3 bases: TGTGCCAGCAGTCCATTCTTGGGGTACAATCAGCCCCAGCATTTT. Its translation: CASSPFLGYNQPQHF. Based on the CDR3 plus reference TRBV28 and TRBJ1-5, the full variable domain is DVKVTQSSRYLVKRTGEKVFLECVQDMDHENMFWYRQDPGLGLRLIYFSYDVKMKEKGDIPEGYSVSREKKERFSLILESASTNQTSMYLCASSPFLGYNQPQHFGDGTRLSIL.

This chain joins TRBV28 and TRBJ1-5; TRBD1 is a possible D gene (5 bases). The CDR3 has 18 amino acids. Germline CDR1 is MDHEN and CDR2 is SYDVKM. Trimming removed 7 bases from V and 0 bases from J, with 22 bases in between. CDR3 in amino acids: CASTRRDGLLYSNQPQHF. The CDR3 region has the DNA TGTGCCAGCACCCGCCGGGACGGCTTACTTTATAGCAATCAGCCCCAGCATTTT.

The chain uses TRBV30 and TRBJ2-3; 10 nucleotides match TRBD2. The ends lost 2 bases at V and 2 bases at J; junction bases unmatched: 7. Per the germline V gene, CDR1 is GTSNPN and CDR2 is SVGIG (reference sequence). The CDR3 runs to 16 residues. As DNA, the CDR3 is TGTGCCTGGAGTCTCCAACTAGCGGGGTTCACAGATACGCAGTATTTT. Its protein is CAWSLQLAGFTDTQYF.

The chain employs TRBV30 and TRBJ2-1; 8 positions match TRBD2. The CDR3 consists of 14 residues. J was trimmed by 8 bases and V by 0 bases; bases with no gene match: 6. Germline V lookup: CDR1 GTSNPN, CDR2 SVGIG (reference sequence). CDR3 sequence: CAWSVGGGLDEQFF. The CDR3 bases are TGTGCCTGGAGTGTGGGCGGGGGGTTAGATGAGCAGTTCTTC.

The chain has TRBV6-4 and TRBJ1-4; TRBD1 might be the D (5 bases). Germline V gene lookup returns CDR1 MRHNA and CDR2 SNTAGT. Trimming cost V 6 bases and J 10 bases, with 15 bases left between them. This CDR3 has 13 residues. This CDR3 is CASSEGSGGKLFF. The CDR3 region has the DNA TGTGCCAGCAGCGAGGGGTCTGGGGGAAAACTGTTTTTT.

V is TRBV7-9 and J is TRBJ1-4; D ambiguous. This CDR3 region has 12 residues. Germline V gene data show CDR1 as SEHNR and CDR2 as FQNEAQ (reference sequence). V gave up 4 bases and J gave up 5 bases, with 5 bases separating them. In DNA form, the CDR3 reads TGTGCCAGCAGCTCACCGAATGAAAAACTGTTTTTT. Translation gives CASSSPNEKLFF.

Only one count was recorded for this clone. CDR3 protein: CATKGGGSNQPQHF. The CDR3 coding sequence is TGTGCCACCAAAGGGGGGGGAAGCAATCAGCCCCAGCATTTT. The chain uses TRBV28 and TRBJ1-5, with TRBD1 as a possible D gene (6 bases). Germline loops: CDR1 MDHEN, CDR2 SYDVKM. The CDR3 sequence is 14 residues long. Trimming cost V 10 bases and J 1 base, with 14 bases left between them.

This clone was observed a single time. The gene calls are TRBV15 and TRBJ2-1; 9 bases line up with TRBD2. Trimming removed 0 bases from V and 8 bases from J; junction bases left unmatched: 8. The CDR3 has 16 residues. Germline V lookup: CDR1 LNHNV, CDR2 YYDKDF (reference sequence). DNA of the CDR3: TGTGCCACCAGCAGAGATACCGTTAGCGGGAGCTATGAGCAGTTCTTC. Protein sequence: CATSRDTVSGSYEQFF.